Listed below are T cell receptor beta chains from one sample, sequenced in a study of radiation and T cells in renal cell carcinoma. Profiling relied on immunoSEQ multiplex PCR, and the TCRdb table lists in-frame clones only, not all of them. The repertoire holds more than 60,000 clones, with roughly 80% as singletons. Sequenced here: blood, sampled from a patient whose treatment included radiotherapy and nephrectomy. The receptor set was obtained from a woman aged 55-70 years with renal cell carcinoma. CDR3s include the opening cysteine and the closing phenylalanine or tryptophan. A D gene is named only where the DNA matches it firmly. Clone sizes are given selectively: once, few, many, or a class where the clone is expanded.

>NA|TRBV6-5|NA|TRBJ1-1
TGTGCCAGCAGTTCCTACTGGGGATTTGAAGCTTTCTTT
CASSSYWGFEAFF
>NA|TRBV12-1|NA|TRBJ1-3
TGTGCCAGCAGCTTCAGGGTCTCTGGAAACACCATATATTTT
CASSFRVSGNTIYF
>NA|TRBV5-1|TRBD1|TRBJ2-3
TGCGCCAGCAGCCTGGACAGGGGGGGGACAGATACGCAGTATTTT
CASSLDRGGTDTQYF
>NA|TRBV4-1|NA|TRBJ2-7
TGCGCCAGCAGCCAAGATCCTTACTCGACCTACGAGCAGTACTTC
CASSQDPYSTYEQYF
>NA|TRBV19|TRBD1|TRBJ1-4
TGTGCCAGTAGTTTGACAGGGATCGATGAAAAACTGTTTTTT
CASSLTGIDEKLFF
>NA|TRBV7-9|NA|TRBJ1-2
TGTGCCAGCAGCTTCGCAGGGGCGCAGGGCTATGGCTACACCTTC
CASSFAGAQGYGYTF
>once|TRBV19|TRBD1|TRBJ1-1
TGTGCCAGTAGTATCGGGACAGGGATCGGCAACACTGAAGCTTTCTTT
CASSIGTGIGNTEAFF
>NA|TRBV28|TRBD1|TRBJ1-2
TGTGCCAGCAGTGACGGGACAGGGGCCTATGGCTACACCTTC
CASSDGTGAYGYTF
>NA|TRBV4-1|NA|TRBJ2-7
TGCGCCAGCAGTTCGGGCGGGACAACCTCCTCCTACGAGCAGTACTTC
CASSSGGTTSSYEQYF
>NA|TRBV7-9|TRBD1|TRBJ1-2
TGTGCCAGCAGCAGAGAGGACAGGGGCGGCGGCTACACCTTC
CASSREDRGGGYTF
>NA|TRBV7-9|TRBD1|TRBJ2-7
TGTGCCAGCAGCTTAGTCACGGGACAGAGCTCCTACGAGCAGTACTTC
CASSLVTGQSSYEQYF
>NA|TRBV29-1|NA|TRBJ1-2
TGCAGCGTTGAGGCCAGCGTAATTGACCTTAACTATGGCTACACCTTC
CSVEASVIDLNYGYTF
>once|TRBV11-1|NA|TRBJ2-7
TGTGCCAGCAGCCTCGACTACGAGCAGTACTTC
CASSLDYEQYF
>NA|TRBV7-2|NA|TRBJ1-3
TGTGCCAGCAGCCCTCGTCTGGGTTTTGGAAACACCATATATTTT
CASSPRLGFGNTIYF
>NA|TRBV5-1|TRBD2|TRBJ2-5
TGCGCCAGCAGCTTGGCCGGGGGGAGCCAAGAGACCCAGTACTTC
CASSLAGGSQETQYF
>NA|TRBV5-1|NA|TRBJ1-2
TGCGCCAGCAGCTTGGGGCAGGGGCCTAACTATGGCTACACCTTC
CASSLGQGPNYGYTF
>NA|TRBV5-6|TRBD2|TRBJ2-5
TGTGCCAGCAGCTTGGTGACTAGCGGGAGGGAGACCCAGTACTTC
CASSLVTSGRETQYF
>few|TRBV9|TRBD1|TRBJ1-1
TGTGCCAGCAGCCAACAGATTGGACAGGGGATCACTGAAGCTTTCTTT
CASSQQIGQGITEAFF
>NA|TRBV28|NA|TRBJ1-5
TGTGCCAGCAGTTCCGCCAATCAGCCCCAGCATTTT
CASSSANQPQHF
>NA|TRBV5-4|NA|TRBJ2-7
TGTGCCAGCAGCATAATCGAAGCCGAGCAGTACTTC
CASSIIEAEQYF
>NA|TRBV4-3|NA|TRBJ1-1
TGCGCCAGCAGCCAAGATTTAATTCGGGGGATGGAAGCTTTCTTT
CASSQDLIRGMEAFF
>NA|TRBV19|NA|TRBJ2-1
TGTGCCAGTGGGACCAACGCCGTCAATGAGCAGTTCTTC
CASGTNAVNEQFF
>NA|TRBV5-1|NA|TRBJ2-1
TGCGCCAGCAGTCTGGGGACAAGCCCGACCTACAATGAGCAGTTCTTC
CASSLGTSPTYNEQFF
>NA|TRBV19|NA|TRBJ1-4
TGTGCCAGTAGTCCCCTAGGCGAGAAACTGTTTTTT
CASSPLGEKLFF
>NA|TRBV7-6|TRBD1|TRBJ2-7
TGTGCCAGCAGCTATGGGACAGGGGGATCCTACGAGCAGTACTTC
CASSYGTGGSYEQYF
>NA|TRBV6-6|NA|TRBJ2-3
TGTGCCAGCAGTTACCCCAGGGTAACCGATACGCAGTATTTT
CASSYPRVTDTQYF
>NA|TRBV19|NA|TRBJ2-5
TGTGCCAGTAGTATAGATGGCAGTACTGGGACCCAGTACTTC
CASSIDGSTGTQYF
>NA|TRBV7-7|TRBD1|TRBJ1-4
TGTGCTAGCAGCGCCGGGACAGCCAATGAAAAACTGTTTTTT
CASSAGTANEKLFF
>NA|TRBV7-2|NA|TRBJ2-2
TGTGCCAGCAGCCTACCATTCGGGGAGCTGTTTTTT
CASSLPFGELFF
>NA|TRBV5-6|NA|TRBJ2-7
TGTGCCAGCAGCTTGACCGGGACATCCTACGAGCAGTACTTC
CASSLTGTSYEQYF
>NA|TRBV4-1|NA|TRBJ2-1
TGCGCCAGCAGCCCAGCCCCGGGCTACAATGAGCAGTTCTTC
CASSPAPGYNEQFF
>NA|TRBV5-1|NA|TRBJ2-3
TGCGCCAGCAGCTTGGCCCCCCCGACAGATACGCAGTATTTT
CASSLAPPTDTQYF
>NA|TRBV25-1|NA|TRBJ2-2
TGTGCCAGCAGTGAATGGTCGAACACCGGGGAGCTGTTTTTT
CASSEWSNTGELFF
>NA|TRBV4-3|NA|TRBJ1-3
TGCGCCAGCAGCCAACAACAAAGAAACACCATATATTTT
CASSQQQRNTIYF
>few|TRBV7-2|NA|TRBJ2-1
TGTGCCAGCAGCTTACGCAGGGGCAGTTTCTACAATGAGCAGTTCTTC
CASSLRRGSFYNEQFF
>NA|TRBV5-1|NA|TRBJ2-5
TGCGCCAGCAGCTTGGAGTTCGAGACCCAGTACTTC
CASSLEFETQYF
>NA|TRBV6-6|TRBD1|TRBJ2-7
TGTGCCAGCAGTTGGGACAGGGGGTCTTACGAGCAGTACTTC
CASSWDRGSYEQYF
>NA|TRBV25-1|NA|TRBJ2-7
TGTGCCACCCAGGGTTTCGGCGAGCAGTACTTC
CATQGFGEQYF
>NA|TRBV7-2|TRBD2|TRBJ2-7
TGTGCCAGCAGCCTGGGACTAGCGGGAGACGAGCAGTACTTC
CASSLGLAGDEQYF
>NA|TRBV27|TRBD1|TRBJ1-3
TGTGCCAGCAGCGGACAGGGAGCTGGCTTGGGCTCTGGAAACACCATATATTTT
CASSGQGAGLGSGNTIYF
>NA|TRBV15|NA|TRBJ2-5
TGTGCCACCAGCAGAGGACAGCAAGAGACCCAGTACTTC
CATSRGQQETQYF
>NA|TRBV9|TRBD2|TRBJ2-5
TGTGCCAGCAGGAGGAGCGGGACTTGGGGAGAGACCCAGTACTTC
CASRRSGTWGETQYF
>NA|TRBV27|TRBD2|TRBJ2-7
TGTGCCAGCAGTTTTTTCGCGGGGGGGCCGTACGAGCAGTACTTC
CASSFFAGGPYEQYF
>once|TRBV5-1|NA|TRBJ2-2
TGCGCCAGCAGCTGGGGTGACGGTCGTCGACAGGCTACCGGGGAGCTGTTTTTT
CASSWGDGRRQATGELFF
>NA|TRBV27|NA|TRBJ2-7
TGTGCCAGCAGTTCGGCAGGGAGCGGTATATTCGGGTCTACCGAGCAGTACTTC
CASSSAGSGIFGSTEQYF
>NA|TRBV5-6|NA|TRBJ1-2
TGTGCCAGCAGCCGCGGCGGGGGCCTCAACTATGGCTACACCTTC
CASSRGGGLNYGYTF
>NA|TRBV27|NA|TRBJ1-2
TGTGCCAGCAACCGTGTGGGCTACACCTTC
CASNRVGYTF
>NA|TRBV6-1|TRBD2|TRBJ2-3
TGTGCCAGCACGGGACTAAGCACAGATACGCAGTATTTT
CASTGLSTDTQYF